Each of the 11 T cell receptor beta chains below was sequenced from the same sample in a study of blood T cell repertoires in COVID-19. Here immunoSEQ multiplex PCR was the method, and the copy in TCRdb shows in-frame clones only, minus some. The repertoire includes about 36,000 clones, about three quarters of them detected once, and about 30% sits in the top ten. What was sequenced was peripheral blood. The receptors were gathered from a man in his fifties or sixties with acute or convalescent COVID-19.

This CDR3 reads CASLGAGTANEKLFF. CDR3 nucleotide sequence: TGTGCCAGCCTGGGGGCCGGGACAGCTAATGAAAAACTGTTTTTT. The gene calls are TRBV28 and TRBJ1-4; 7 bases fit TRBD1. This CDR3 has 15 amino acids. Germline assignment: CDR1 MDHEN and CDR2 SYDVKM. The ends lost 8 bases at V and 3 bases at J; junction bases unmatched: 9.

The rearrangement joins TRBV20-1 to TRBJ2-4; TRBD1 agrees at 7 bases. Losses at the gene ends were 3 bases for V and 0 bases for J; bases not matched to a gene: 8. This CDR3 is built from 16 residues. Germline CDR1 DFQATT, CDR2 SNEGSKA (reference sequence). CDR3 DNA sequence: TGCAGTGCTAGTCTTAGAGGACAGGTAGCCAAAAACATTCAGTACTTC. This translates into CSASLRGQVAKNIQYF.

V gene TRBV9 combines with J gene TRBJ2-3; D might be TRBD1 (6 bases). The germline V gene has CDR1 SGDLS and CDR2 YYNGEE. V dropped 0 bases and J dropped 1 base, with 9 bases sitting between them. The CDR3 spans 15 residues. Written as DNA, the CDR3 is TGTGCCAGCAGCGTAGCGGACAGTCGCACAGATACGCAGTATTTT. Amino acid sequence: CASSVADSRTDTQYF.

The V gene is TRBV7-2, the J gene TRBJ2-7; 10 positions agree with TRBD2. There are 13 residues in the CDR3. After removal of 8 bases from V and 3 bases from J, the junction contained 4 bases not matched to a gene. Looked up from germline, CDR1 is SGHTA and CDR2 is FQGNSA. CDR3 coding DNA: TGTGCCAGCCGTCCTAGCGGGGGCTACGAGCAGTACTTC. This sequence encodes CASRPSGGYEQYF.

For the CDR3, the DNA is TGCGCCAGCAGCTTGGGCCTCCGGGACAGGGAGGGAGAGACCCAGTACTTC. Translating it yields CASSLGLRDREGETQYF. The rearrangement links TRBV5-1 to TRBJ2-5, with 9 bases matching TRBD1. This CDR3 spans 17 amino acids. Germline V gives CDR1 SGHRS, CDR2 YFSETQ. V gave up 0 bases and J gave up 4 bases; unmatched junction bases: 10.

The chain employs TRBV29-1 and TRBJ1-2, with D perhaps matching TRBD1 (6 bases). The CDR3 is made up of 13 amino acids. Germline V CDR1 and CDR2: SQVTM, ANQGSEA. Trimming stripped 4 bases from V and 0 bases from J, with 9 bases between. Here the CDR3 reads CSVAGGPNYGYTF. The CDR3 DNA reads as TGCAGCGTTGCCGGGGGGCCTAACTATGGCTACACCTTC.

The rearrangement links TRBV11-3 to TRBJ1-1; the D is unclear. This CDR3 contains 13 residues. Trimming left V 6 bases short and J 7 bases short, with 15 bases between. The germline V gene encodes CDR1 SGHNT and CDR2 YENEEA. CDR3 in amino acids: CASSLPPTREAFF. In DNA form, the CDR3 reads TGTGCCAGCAGTTTACCCCCGACACGTGAAGCTTTCTTT. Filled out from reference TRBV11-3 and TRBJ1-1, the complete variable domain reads EAGVVQSPRYKIIEKKQPVAFWCNPISGHNTLYWYLQNLGQGPELLIRYENEEAVDDSQLPKDRFSAERLKGVDSTLKIQPAELGDSAVYLCASSLPPTREAFFGQGTRLTVV.

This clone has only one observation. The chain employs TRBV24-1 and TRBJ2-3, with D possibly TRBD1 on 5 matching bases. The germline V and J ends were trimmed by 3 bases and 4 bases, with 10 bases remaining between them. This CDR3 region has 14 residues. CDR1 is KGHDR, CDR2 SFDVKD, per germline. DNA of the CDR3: TGTGCCACCAGTGATCCCACACAGGCAGATACGCAGTATTTT. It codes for CATSDPTQADTQYF.

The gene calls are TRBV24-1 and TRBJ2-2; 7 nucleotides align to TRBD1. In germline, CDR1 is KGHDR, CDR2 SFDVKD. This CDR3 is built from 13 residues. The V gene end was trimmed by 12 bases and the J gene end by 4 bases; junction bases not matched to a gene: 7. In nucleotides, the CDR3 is TGTGCCTCGCAAACAGGGGTCACCGGGGAGCTGTTTTTT. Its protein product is CASQTGVTGELFF.

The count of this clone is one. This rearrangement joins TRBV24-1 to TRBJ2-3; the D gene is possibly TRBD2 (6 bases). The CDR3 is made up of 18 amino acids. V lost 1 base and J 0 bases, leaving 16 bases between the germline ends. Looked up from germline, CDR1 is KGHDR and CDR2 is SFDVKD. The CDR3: CATSDFGGSGTSTDTQYF. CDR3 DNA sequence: TGTGCCACCAGTGATTTCGGGGGTTCAGGTACTAGCACAGATACGCAGTATTTT.

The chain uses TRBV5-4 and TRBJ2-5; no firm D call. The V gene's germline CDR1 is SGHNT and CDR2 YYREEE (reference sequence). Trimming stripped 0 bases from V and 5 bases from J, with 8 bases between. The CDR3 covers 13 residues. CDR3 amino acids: CASSLAVGETQYF. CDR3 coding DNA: TGTGCCAGCAGCTTGGCCGTGGGCGAGACCCAGTACTTC.